This paragraph reports one T cell receptor beta chain. Its antigen is not known. This entry comes from a study of shared clonotypes between healthy human individuals. Study-wide points: Clonotypes shared by all four donors outscored non-shared clonotypes in generation probability. Researchers found naive subsets generally carried larger estimated richness than memory subsets. Clonotypes that were shared across a few donors made up approximately 5.1% of naive CD4 clonotypes.

Only Caucasian adults living in Nashville, Tennessee made up the donor group. Assay used: immunoSEQ multiplex PCR; TCRdb lists only in-frame clones, some missing. This repertoire shows 2 million to 2.5 million clones, approximately 95% found once; its top ten account for 0.35% to 0.5%. Input material: naive CD4+ T cells from PBMCs. Subset described: CD45RA+ positively selected. This TCR was recovered from a man aged 18 to 29 in good health. Some clones in this sample may be carry-over from other donors' samples.

CDR3 nucleotide sequence: TGTGCCAGCAGGGGACACCGGGTAGCCGGGGAGCTGTTTTTT. Translated, it gives CASRGHRVAGELFF. The gene calls are TRBV28 and TRBJ2-2; TRBD1 is a possible D gene (6 bases). Trimming cost V 6 bases and J 6 bases, with 14 bases left between them. The CDR3 contains 14 residues. Germline lookup yields CDR1 MDHEN and CDR2 SYDVKM.